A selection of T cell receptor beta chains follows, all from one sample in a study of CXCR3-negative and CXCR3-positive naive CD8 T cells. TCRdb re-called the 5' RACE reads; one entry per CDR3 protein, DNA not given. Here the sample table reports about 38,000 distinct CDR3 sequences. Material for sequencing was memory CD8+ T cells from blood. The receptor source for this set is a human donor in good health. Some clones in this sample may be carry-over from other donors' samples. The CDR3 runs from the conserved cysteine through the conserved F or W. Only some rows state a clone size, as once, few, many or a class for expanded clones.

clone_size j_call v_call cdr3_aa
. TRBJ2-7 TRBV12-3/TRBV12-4 CASSPGVYEQYF
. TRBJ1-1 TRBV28 CASRARGGGGIEAFF
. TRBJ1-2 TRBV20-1 CSAPRGQGNGYTF
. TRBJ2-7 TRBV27 CASSLRSDYEQYF
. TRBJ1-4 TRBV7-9 CASSSDWGTNEKLFF
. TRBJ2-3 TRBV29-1 CSVIQGPTDTQYF
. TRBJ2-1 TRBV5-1 CASSLGGEQFF
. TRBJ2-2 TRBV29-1 CSVGTGNTGELFF
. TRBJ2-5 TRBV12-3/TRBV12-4 CASSPKAGAETQYF
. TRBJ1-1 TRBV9 CASSVDGNTEAFF
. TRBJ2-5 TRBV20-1 CSAGDMKETQYF
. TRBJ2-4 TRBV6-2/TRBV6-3 CASGWGTGQSLAKNIQYF
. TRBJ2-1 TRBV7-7 CASSLGPGDRKNEQFF
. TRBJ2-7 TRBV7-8 CASSGRGASYEQYF
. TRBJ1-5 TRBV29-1 CSVEESDSNQPQHF
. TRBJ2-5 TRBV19 CASSIIEGETQYF
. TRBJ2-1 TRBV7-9 CASTLTLTAHEQFF
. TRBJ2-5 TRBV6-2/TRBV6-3 CASRETYQETQYF
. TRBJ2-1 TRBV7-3 CASSLTAGVTNEQFF
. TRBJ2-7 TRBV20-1 CSARDPSQYEQYF
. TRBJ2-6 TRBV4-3 CASSLGTGGANVLTF
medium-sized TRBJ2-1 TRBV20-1 CSARSLAGNEQFF
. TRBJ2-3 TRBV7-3 CASSRSGVTDTQYF
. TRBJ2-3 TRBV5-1 CASSLGPSSGREDTQYF
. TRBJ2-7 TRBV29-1 CSVEDRTYEQYF
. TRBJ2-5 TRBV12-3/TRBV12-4 CASRLHRETQYF
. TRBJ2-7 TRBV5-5 CASSSRDRAYYEQYF
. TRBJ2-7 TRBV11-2 CASSLGTLNSYEQYF
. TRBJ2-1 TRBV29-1 CSVDGLANEQFF
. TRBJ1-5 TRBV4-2 CASSQDSPGRGGQPQHF
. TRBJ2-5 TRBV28 CASSLSGTAPRETQYF